The 7 T cell receptor beta chains below were found in one sample sequenced in a study of technical replicates of blood from a few donors. The data were produced by immunoSEQ multiplex PCR, yet TCRdb's version contains in-frame clones alone and is incomplete. Counted here are 95,000 to 100,000 clones, under 97% occurring once; the ten biggest clones make up 0.2% to 0.25%. The sample consisted of T cells isolated from PBMCs. Receptor source: a human donor in good health.

This sequence joins TRBV18 and TRBJ1-2; unclear D gene. In germline, CDR1 is KGHSH, CDR2 LQKENI. Trimming pared 1 base from V and 4 bases from J, leaving 7 bases between. The CDR3 is made up of 13 amino acids. The CDR3 sequence is CASSPQRLYGYTF. The CDR3 coding sequence is TGTGCCAGCTCACCACAGCGACTCTATGGCTACACCTTC.

V usage is TRBV19 and J usage is TRBJ2-1; 9 nucleotides agree with TRBD1. Per the germline V gene, CDR1 is LNHDA and CDR2 is SQIVND (reference sequence). Trimming took 3 bases from V and 8 from J; bases not matched to a gene: 8. The CDR3 sequence is 15 residues long. CDR3 in amino acids: CASSIMGQGYHEQFF. CDR3 bases: TGTGCCAGTAGTATTATGGGACAGGGTTACCATGAGCAGTTCTTC.

A single count supports this clone. This rearrangement joins TRBV19 to TRBJ2-1; 8 bases are a match to TRBD2. The CDR3 sequence is 20 residues long. Trimming cost V 6 bases and J 1 base; bases outside gene matches: 20. Looked up from germline, CDR1 is LNHDA and CDR2 is SQIVND (reference sequence). The CDR3, as DNA: TGTGCCAGTAGAAGGGACTATGCCTGGACAAGCGGGAGTTCCTACAATGAGCAGTTCTTC. Translating gives CASRRDYAWTSGSSYNEQFF.

This chain joins TRBV6-6 and TRBJ1-5; 9 nucleotides agree with TRBD1. The trim removed 9 bases at V and 6 bases at J, leaving 3 bases unmatched. The germline CDR1 and CDR2 sequences are MNHNY and SVGAGI (reference sequence). CDR3 length: 12 residues. The CDR3 sequence: CASRQGGQPQHF. The CDR3 region has the DNA TGTGCCAGTAGACAGGGGGGTCAGCCCCAGCATTTT.

This sequence joins TRBV5-1 and TRBJ1-1; no clear D gene. Trimming took 4 bases from V and 5 from J, leaving 18 bases between them. The length of the CDR3 is 15 residues. The germline gives CDR1 SGHRS, CDR2 YFSETQ. DNA for the CDR3: TGCGCCAGCAGCCCGAGCAGCGCGGGGAGGACTGAAGCTTTCTTT. It codes for CASSPSSAGRTEAFF. The whole variable domain, filled in from reference TRBV5-1 and TRBJ1-1, reads KAGVTQTPRYLIKTRGQQVTLSCSPISGHRSVSWYQQTPGQGLQFLFEYFSETQRNKGNFPGRFSGRQFSNSRSEMNVSTLELGDSALYLCASSPSSAGRTEAFFGQGTRLTVV.

This chain connects TRBV6-1 to TRBJ2-2; TRBD2 matches 7 bases. The germline CDR1 and CDR2 sequences are MNHNS and SASEGT. This CDR3 comprises 16 residues. The junction had 5 bases not matched to a gene; V was cut back by 1 base and J by 3 bases. In DNA, the CDR3 is TGTGCCAGCAGTGAAGGACGGGGGAGGGACACCGGGGAGCTGTTTTTT. It is translated as CASSEGRGRDTGELFF.

The genes are TRBV28 and TRBJ1-5, with a possible D match to TRBD1 (6 bases). CDR1 and CDR2 from the germline V gene are MDHEN and SYDVKM. CDR3 length: 17 amino acids. Trimming took off 8 bases at V and 9 bases at J, with 29 bases between the two ends. CDR3 sequence: CASVGARDRLGWSPQHF. As DNA, the CDR3 is TGTGCCAGCGTCGGAGCACGCGACAGGTTGGGTTGGTCGCCCCAGCATTTT.